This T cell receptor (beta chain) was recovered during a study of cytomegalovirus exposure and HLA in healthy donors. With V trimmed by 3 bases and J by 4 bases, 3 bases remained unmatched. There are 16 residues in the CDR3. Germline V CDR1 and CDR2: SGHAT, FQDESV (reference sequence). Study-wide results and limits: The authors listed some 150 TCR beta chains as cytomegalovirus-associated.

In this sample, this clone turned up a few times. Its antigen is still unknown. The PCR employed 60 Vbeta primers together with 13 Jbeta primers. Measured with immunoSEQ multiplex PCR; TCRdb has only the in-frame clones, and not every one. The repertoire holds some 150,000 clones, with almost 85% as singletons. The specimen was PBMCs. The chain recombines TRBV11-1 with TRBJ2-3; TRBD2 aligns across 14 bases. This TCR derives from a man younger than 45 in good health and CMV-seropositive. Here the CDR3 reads CASSFRTSGRSDTQYF. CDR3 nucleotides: TGTGCCAGCAGCTTCCGGACTAGCGGGAGGTCAGATACGCAGTATTTT.